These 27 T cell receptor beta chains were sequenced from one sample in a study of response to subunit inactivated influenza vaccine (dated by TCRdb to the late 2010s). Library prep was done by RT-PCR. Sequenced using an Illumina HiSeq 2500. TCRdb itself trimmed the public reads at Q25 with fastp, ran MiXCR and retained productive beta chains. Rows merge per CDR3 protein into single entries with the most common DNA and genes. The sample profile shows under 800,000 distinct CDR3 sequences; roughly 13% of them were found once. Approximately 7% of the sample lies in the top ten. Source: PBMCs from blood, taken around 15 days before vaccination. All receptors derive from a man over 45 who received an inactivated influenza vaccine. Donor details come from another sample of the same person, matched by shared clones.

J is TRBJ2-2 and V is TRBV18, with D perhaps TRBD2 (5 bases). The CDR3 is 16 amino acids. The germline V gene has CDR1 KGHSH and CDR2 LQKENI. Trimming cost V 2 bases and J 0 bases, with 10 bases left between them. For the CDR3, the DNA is TGTGCCAGCTCACCATATTGGGAGACGAACACCGGGGAGCTGTTTTTT. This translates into CASSPYWETNTGELFF. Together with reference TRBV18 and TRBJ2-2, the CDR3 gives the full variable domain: NAGVMQNPRHLVRRRGQEARLRCSPMKGHSHVYWYRQLPEEGLKFMVYLQKENIIDESGMPKERFSAEFPKEGPSILRIQQVVRGDSAAYFCASSPYWETNTGELFFGEGSRLTVL.

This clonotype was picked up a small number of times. The CDR3 here is CATSRDLTWVQGASNQPQHF. CDR3 coding DNA: TGTGCCACCAGCAGAGATTTGACGTGGGTACAGGGGGCCAGCAATCAGCCCCAGCATTTT. The chain carries TRBV15 and TRBJ1-5; TRBD1 matches at 9 bases. Germline lookup yields CDR1 LNHNV and CDR2 YYDKDF (reference sequence). V shed 0 bases, J shed 1 base, and the junction held 13 bases outside the gene matches. The CDR3 covers 20 residues.

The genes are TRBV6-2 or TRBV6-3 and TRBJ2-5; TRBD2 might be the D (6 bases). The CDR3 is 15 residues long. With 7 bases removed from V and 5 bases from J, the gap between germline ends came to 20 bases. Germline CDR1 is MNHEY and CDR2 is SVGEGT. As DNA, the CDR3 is TGTGCCAGCATCCAGGAGGGACGCCCGGGGGAGACCCAGTACTTC. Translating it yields CASIQEGRPGETQYF.

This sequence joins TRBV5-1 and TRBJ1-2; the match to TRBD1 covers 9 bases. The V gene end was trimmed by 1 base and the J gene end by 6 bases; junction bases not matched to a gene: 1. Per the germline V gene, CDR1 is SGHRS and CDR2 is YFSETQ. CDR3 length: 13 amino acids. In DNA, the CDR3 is TGCGCCAGCAGCTTGAGGACAGGGGATGGCTACACCTTC. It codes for CASSLRTGDGYTF.

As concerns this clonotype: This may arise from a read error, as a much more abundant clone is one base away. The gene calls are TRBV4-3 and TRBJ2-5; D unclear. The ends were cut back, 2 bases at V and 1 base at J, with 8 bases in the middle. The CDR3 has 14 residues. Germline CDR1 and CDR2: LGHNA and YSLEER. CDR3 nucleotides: TGCGCCAGCAGCCAATGCCAGGCCCAAGAGACCCAGTACTTC. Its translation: CASSQCQAQETQYF.

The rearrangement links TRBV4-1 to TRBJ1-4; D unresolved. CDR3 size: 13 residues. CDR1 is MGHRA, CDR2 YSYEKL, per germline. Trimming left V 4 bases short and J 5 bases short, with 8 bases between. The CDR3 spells CASSPLDNEKLFF. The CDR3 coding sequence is TGCGCCAGCAGCCCCCTGGACAATGAAAAACTGTTTTTT.

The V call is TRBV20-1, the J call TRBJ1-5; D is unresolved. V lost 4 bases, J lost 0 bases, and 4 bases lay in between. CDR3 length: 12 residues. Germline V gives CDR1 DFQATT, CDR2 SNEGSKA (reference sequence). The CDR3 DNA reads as TGCAGTGCTACTGTTAGCAATCAGCCCCAGCATTTT. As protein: CSATVSNQPQHF.

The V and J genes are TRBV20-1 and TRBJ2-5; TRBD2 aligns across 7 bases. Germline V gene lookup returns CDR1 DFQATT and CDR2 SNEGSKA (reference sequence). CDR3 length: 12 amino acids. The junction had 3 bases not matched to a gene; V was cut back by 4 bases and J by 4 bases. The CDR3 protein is CSAMRGLETQYF. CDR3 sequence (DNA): TGCAGTGCTATGCGGGGGTTAGAGACCCAGTACTTC.

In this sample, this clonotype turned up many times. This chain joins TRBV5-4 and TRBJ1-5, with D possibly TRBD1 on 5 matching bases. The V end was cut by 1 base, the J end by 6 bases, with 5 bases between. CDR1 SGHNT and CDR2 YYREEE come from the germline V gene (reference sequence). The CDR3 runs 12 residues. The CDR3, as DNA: TGTGCCAGCAGCTTGCAGGGTCAGCCCCAGCATTTT. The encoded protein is CASSLQGQPQHF.

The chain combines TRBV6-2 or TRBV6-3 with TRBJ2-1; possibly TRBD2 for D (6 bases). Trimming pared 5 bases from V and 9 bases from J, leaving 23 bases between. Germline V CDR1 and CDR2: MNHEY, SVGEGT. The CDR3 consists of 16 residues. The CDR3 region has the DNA TGTGCCAGCAGTGTACGGACTGGATCCCACGGGGGTGAGCAGTTCTTC. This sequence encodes CASSVRTGSHGGEQFF.

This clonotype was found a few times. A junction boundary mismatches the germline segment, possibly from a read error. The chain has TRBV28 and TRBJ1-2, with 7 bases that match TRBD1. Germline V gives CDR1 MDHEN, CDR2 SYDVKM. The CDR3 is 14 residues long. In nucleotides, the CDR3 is TGTGCCAGCAGTCCGAACAGGGGACACTATGGCTACATCTTC. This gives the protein CASSPNRGHYGYIF.

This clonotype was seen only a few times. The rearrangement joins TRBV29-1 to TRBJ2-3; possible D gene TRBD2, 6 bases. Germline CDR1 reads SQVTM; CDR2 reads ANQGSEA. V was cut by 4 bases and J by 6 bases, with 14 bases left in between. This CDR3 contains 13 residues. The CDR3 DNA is TGCAGCGTTGTATCGCGGGGCTCGGATACGCAGTATTTT. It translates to CSVVSRGSDTQYF.

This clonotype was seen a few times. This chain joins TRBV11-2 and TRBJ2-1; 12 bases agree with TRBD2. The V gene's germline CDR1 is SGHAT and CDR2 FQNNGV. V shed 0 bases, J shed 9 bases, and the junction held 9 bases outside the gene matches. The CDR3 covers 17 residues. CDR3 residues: CASSLEPTSGGIFEQFF. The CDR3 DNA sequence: TGTGCCAGCAGCTTAGAGCCAACTAGCGGGGGGATTTTTGAGCAGTTCTTC.

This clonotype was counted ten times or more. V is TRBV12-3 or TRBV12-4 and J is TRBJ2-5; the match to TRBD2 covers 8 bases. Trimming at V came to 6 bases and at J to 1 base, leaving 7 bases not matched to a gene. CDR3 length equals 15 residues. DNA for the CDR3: TGTGCCAGCAGCATCGCTGCGGGGGGCCAAGAGACCCAGTACTTC. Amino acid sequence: CASSIAAGGQETQYF.

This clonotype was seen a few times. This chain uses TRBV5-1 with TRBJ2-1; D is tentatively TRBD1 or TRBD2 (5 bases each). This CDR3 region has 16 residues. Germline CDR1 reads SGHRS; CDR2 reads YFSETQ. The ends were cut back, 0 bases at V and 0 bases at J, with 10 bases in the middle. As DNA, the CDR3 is TGCGCCAGCAGCTTGGGGGGACGGGTCTCCTACAATGAGCAGTTCTTC. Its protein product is CASSLGGRVSYNEQFF.

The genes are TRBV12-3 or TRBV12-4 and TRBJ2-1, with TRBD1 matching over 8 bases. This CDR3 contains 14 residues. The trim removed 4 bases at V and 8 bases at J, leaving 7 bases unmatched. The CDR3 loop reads CASSYDSGGHEQFF. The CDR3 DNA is TGTGCCAGCAGTTACGATTCAGGGGGCCATGAGCAGTTCTTC.

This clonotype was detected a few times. CDR3 sequence reads: CASSLSGGRFNEQYF. In DNA, the CDR3 is TGTGCCAGCAGTTTAAGTGGCGGGAGGTTCAACGAGCAGTACTTC. The genes are TRBV27 and TRBJ2-7; 8 bases match TRBD2. The CDR3 consists of 15 residues. Germline CDR1 MNHEY, CDR2 SMNVEV (reference sequence). Trimming cost V 2 bases and J 5 bases; bases outside gene matches: 8.

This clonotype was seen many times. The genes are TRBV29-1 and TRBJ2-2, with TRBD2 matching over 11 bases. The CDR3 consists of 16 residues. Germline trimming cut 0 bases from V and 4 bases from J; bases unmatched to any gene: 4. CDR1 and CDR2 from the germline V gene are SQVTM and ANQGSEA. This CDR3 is CSVEDLLAGVTGELFF. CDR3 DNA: TGCAGCGTTGAAGATCTACTAGCGGGAGTCACCGGGGAGCTGTTTTTT.

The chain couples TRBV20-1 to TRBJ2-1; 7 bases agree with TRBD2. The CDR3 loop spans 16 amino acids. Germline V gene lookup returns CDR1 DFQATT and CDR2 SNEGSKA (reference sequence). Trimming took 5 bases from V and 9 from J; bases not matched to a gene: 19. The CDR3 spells CSARSNFGGSIVEQFF. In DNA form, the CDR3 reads TGCAGTGCTCGCAGCAATTTCGGCGGGAGCATTGTTGAGCAGTTCTTC.

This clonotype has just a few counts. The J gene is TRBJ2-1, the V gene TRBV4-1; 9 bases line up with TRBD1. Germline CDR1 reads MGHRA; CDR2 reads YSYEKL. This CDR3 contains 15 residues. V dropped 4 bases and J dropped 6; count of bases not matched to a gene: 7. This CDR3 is CASSLGGQGRNEQFF. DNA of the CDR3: TGCGCCAGCAGCCTCGGGGGACAGGGTCGCAATGAGCAGTTCTTC.

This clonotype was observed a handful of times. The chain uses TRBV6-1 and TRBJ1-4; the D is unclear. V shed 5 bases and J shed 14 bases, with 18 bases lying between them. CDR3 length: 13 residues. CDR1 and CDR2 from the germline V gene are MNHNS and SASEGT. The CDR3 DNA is TGTGCCAGCAGTCCTATCGGACGGGGTGGGCTGTTTTTT. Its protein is CASSPIGRGGLFF.

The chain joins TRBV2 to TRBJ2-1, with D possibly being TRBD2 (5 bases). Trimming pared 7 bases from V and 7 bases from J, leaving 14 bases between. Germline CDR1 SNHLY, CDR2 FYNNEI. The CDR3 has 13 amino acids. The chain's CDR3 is CASKVGVVNEQFF. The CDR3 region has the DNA TGTGCCAGCAAAGTGGGAGTCGTGAATGAGCAGTTCTTC. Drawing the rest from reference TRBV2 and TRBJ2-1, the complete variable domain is EPEVTQTPSHQVTQMGQEVILRCVPISNHLYFYWYRQILGQKVEFLVSFYNNEISEKSEIFDDQFSVERPDGSNFTLKIRSTKLEDSAMYFCASKVGVVNEQFFGPGTRLTVL.

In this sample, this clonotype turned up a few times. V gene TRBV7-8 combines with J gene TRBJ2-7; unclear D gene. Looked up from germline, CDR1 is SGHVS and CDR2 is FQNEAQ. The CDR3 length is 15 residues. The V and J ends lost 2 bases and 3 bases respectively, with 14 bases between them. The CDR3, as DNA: TGTGCCAGCAGCTTAAAGGGCCACAATCTCTACGAGCAGTACTTC. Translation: CASSLKGHNLYEQYF. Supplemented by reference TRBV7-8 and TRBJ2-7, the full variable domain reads GAGVSQSPRYKVAKRGQDVALRCDPISGHVSLFWYQQALGQGPEFLTYFQNEAQLDKSGLPSDRFFAERPEGSVSTLKIQRTQQEDSAVYLCASSLKGHNLYEQYFGPGTRLTVT.

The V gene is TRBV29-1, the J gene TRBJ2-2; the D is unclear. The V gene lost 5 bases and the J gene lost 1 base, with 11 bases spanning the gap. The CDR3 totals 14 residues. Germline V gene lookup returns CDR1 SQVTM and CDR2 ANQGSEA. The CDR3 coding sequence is TGCAGCGTTAGGCTTTGGGGGAACACCGGGGAGCTGTTTTTT. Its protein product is CSVRLWGNTGELFF.

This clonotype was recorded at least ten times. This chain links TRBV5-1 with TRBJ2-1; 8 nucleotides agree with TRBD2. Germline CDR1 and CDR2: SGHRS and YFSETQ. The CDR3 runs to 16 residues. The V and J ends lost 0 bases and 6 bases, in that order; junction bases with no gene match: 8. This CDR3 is CASSLAISGASNEQFF. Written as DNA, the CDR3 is TGCGCCAGCAGCTTGGCGATTAGCGGGGCCTCCAATGAGCAGTTCTTC. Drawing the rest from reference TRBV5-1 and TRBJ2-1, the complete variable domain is KAGVTQTPRYLIKTRGQQVTLSCSPISGHRSVSWYQQTPGQGLQFLFEYFSETQRNKGNFPGRFSGRQFSNSRSEMNVSTLELGDSALYLCASSLAISGASNEQFFGPGTRLTVL.

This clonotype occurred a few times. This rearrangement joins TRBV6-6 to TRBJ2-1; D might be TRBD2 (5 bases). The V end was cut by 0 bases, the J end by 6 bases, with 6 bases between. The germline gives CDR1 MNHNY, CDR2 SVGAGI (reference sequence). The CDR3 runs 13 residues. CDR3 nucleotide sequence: TGTGCCAGCAGTTACTCGGGGAGCAATGAGCAGTTCTTC. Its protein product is CASSYSGSNEQFF.

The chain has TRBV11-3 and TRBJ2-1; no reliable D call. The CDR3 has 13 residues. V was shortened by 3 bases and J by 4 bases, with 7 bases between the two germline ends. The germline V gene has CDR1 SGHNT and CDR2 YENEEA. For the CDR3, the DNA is TGTGCCAGCAGCTTTACCCGTTACAATGAGCAGTTCTTC. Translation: CASSFTRYNEQFF.